The 14 T cell receptor beta chains in this list originate from one sample, sequenced in a study of metastatic and nonmetastatic thyroid tumors (dated by TCRdb to 2020 to 2022). Preparation of the library involved PCR. For sequencing, an Illumina HiSeq 4000 was employed. TCRdb ran its own pipeline on the public reads, namely fastp trimming at Q25 and MiXCR clone calling, and kept in-frame beta chains. The sample has 25,000 to 35,000 clones on record, just under 30% of them singletons. Approximately 30% of the sample lies in the top ten. No patient had received any treatment before thyroid surgery. The source material was blood. These receptors were collected from a female donor with papillary thyroid cancer or a benign thyroid nodule (not recorded which). Some clones in this sample may be carry-over from other donors' samples.

V usage is TRBV7-9 and J usage is TRBJ2-2; 9 nucleotides line up with TRBD1. Germline V gene lookup returns CDR1 SEHNR and CDR2 FQNEAQ (reference sequence). The CDR3 runs 15 residues. J was trimmed by 5 bases and V by 6 bases; bases with no gene match: 7. CDR3 protein: CASRPGQGGTGELFF. The CDR3, as DNA: TGTGCCAGCAGACCGGGACAGGGTGGAACCGGGGAGCTGTTTTTT.

The J gene is TRBJ2-7, the V gene TRBV7-2; D call uncertain. V lost 0 bases and J 5 bases, leaving 8 bases between the germline ends. CDR1 is SGHTA and CDR2 is FQGNSA in the germline V gene. The CDR3 loop spans 13 amino acids. The CDR3 coding sequence is TGTGCCAGCAGCTTAGCAGCGACTGACGAGCAGTACTTC. This encodes CASSLAATDEQYF.

The J gene is TRBJ2-3, the V gene TRBV3-1; possibly TRBD1 for D (7 bases). V lost 4 bases to trimming and J lost 0 bases, with 14 bases between them. CDR1 and CDR2 (germline): LGHDT, YNNKEL (reference sequence). The CDR3 covers 16 residues. CDR3: CASSLFRGESTDTQYF. The CDR3 DNA reads TGTGCCAGCAGCCTCTTCAGGGGGGAAAGCACAGATACGCAGTATTTT.

The chain carries TRBV7-2 and TRBJ1-1; TRBD1 is a possible D gene (6 bases). The CDR3 totals 13 residues. Germline CDR1 is SGHTA and CDR2 is FQGNSA. Between the trimmed V and J ends, which lost 5 bases and 7 bases, there was a span of 14 bases. The CDR3 loop reads CASSLSGTSEAFF. CDR3 DNA sequence: TGTGCCAGCAGCCTGTCCGGGACAAGTGAAGCTTTCTTT.

This clone showed up just a few times. The chain combines TRBV12-3 or TRBV12-4 with TRBJ2-1, with 8 bases aligning to TRBD2. V lost 6 bases and J lost 2; bases outside the gene matches: 9. There are 16 residues in the CDR3. The CDR3: CASRESRGRPYNEQFF. The CDR3 nucleotides are TGTGCCAGCAGGGAATCTCGCGGGAGGCCCTACAATGAGCAGTTCTTC.

The CDR3 protein is CATSDPGLSTDTQYF. CDR3 nucleotide sequence: TGTGCCACCAGTGATCCGGGACTTAGCACAGATACGCAGTATTTT. The chain is built from TRBV24-1 and TRBJ2-3, with D possibly matching TRBD2 (6 bases). The germline CDR1 and CDR2 sequences are KGHDR and SFDVKD. V shed 3 bases and J shed 0 bases, with 9 bases lying between them. The CDR3 sequence is 15 residues long.

This clone appeared many times. The rearrangement joins TRBV6-5 to TRBJ2-5; 7 positions match TRBD2. The CDR3 has 16 amino acids. The trim removed 1 base at V and 5 bases at J, leaving 10 bases unmatched. CDR1 is MNHEY, CDR2 SVGAGI, per germline. CDR3: CASSYYGGGGGETQYF. DNA for the CDR3: TGTGCCAGCAGTTACTATGGGGGGGGTGGTGGGGAGACCCAGTACTTC.

The V and J genes are TRBV28 and TRBJ2-7, with 11 nucleotides matching TRBD1. Germline trimming cut 4 bases from V and 5 bases from J; bases unmatched to any gene: 16. CDR3 length: 18 amino acids. Germline V gene lookup returns CDR1 MDHEN and CDR2 SYDVKM. The CDR3 loop reads CASSSLAPTGTGGNEQYF. Written as DNA, the CDR3 is TGTGCCAGCAGTTCCCTTGCCCCCACCGGGACAGGGGGAAACGAGCAGTACTTC.

The chain couples TRBV5-1 to TRBJ1-2; D may be TRBD1 (6 bases). The ends were cut back, 1 base at V and 6 bases at J, with 19 bases in the middle. The CDR3 runs 16 residues. Germline V CDR1 and CDR2: SGHRS, YFSETQ. CDR3 loop: CASSLLGGLPGDGYTF. The CDR3 bases are TGCGCCAGCAGCTTGTTAGGGGGTCTCCCTGGGGATGGCTACACCTTC.

This chain connects TRBV6-4 to TRBJ1-1; D is ambiguous. The CDR3 loop spans 14 amino acids. Germline loops: CDR1 MRHNA, CDR2 SNTAGT. Trimming took off 7 bases at V and 2 bases at J, with 14 bases between the two ends. The CDR3 nucleotides are TGTGCCAGCATTAGGAAAGAGGGAAACACTGAAGCTTTCTTT. Its protein is CASIRKEGNTEAFF.

This clone appeared a few times. The J gene is TRBJ2-1, the V gene TRBV6-5, with 9 positions matching TRBD2. Germline CDR1 MNHEY, CDR2 SVGAGI. This CDR3 is built from 16 residues. Trimming took 0 bases from V and 2 from J; bases not matched to a gene: 2. The CDR3 sequence: CASSYSRGGAYNEQFF. DNA of the CDR3: TGTGCCAGCAGTTACTCGCGCGGGGGGGCCTACAATGAGCAGTTCTTC.

The chain combines TRBV2 with TRBJ1-6; 7 bases line up with TRBD1. The CDR3 length is 14 residues. Trimming at V came to 0 bases and at J to 9 bases, leaving 2 bases not matched to a gene. Germline values: CDR1 SNHLY, CDR2 FYNNEI. For the CDR3, the DNA is TGTGCCAGCAGTGAAGCACAGGGGACTTCACCCCTCCACTTT. Protein product: CASSEAQGTSPLHF.

The V call is TRBV19, the J call TRBJ1-6; 10 bases match TRBD1. J lost 10 bases, V lost 8 bases, and 8 bases had no gene match. This CDR3 contains 14 residues. In germline, CDR1 is LNHDA, CDR2 SQIVND (reference sequence). The CDR3 nucleotides read TGTGCCAGTCGCCGGGACAGGGGCGGGTCACCCCTCCACTTT. Protein sequence: CASRRDRGGSPLHF.

This clone showed up just a few times. This sequence joins TRBV7-2 and TRBJ2-2; D is ambiguous. The V gene's germline CDR1 is SGHTA and CDR2 FQGNSA. The length of the CDR3 is 13 residues. Between the trimmed V and J ends, which lost 4 bases and 5 bases, there was a span of 8 bases. The CDR3 nucleotides are TGTGCCAGCAGCTGGACGCTTACCGGGGAGCTGTTTTTT. Amino acid sequence: CASSWTLTGELFF.